The next 26 T cell receptor beta chains were all read from a single sample in a study of regulatory T cells in long-lasting Graves disease. Time point reported: persistent/refractory GD, antithyroid drugs over 5 years with positive TRAb. Isolated PBMC RNA provided the starting material for the TCR library. Library construction for TCR beta used iRepertoire HTBI primers and Arm-PCR of CDR3 regions. TCRdb used MiXCR to reprocess the multiplex PCR reads, holding one entry per CDR3 protein. This table holds about 460,000 distinct CDR3 sequences, less than 25% found once. Sequencing used peripheral blood mononuclear cells (PBMCs), obtained when the disease was refractory, from a patient treated with antithyroid drugs. These receptors all come from a female donor with Graves disease.

This clonotype showed up many times. V gene TRBV6-2 or TRBV6-3 combines with J gene TRBJ2-7, with unresolved D. The CDR3 is 12 residues long. In germline, CDR1 is MNHEY, CDR2 SVGEGT. V dropped 2 bases and J dropped 4 bases, with 6 bases sitting between them. The chain's CDR3 is CASSYPPYEQYF. In nucleotides, the CDR3 is TGTGCCAGCAGTTACCCCCCATACGAGCAGTACTTC.

This clonotype has a count of ten or more. The chain joins TRBV3-1 to TRBJ1-2; 9 bases are a match to TRBD1. Germline V gives CDR1 LGHDT, CDR2 YNNKEL (reference sequence). The CDR3 spans 14 residues. Trimming at V came to 8 bases and at J to 4 bases, leaving 8 bases not matched to a gene. CDR3 sequence reads: CASLGQGSSYGYTF. The CDR3 coding sequence is TGTGCCAGCTTGGGACAGGGATCCTCCTATGGCTACACCTTC.

The chain combines TRBV20-1 with TRBJ1-1; TRBD1 matches at 9 bases. The CDR3 is made up of 13 amino acids. Germline V gene data show CDR1 as DFQATT and CDR2 as SNEGSKA (reference sequence). The J segment lost 6 bases and the V segment lost 5 bases, leaving 7 bases of the junction unmatched. The CDR3 region is CSASLTGGAEAFF. The CDR3 nucleotides read TGCAGTGCTTCTTTGACAGGGGGAGCTGAAGCTTTCTTT.

This clonotype was seen at least ten times. V is TRBV28 and J is TRBJ2-7; TRBD2 agrees at 8 bases. CDR3 size: 14 residues. CDR1 is MDHEN and CDR2 is SYDVKM in the germline V gene. J lost 2 bases, V lost 5 bases, and 5 bases had no gene match. Here the CDR3 reads CASSKAGATYEQYF. In DNA, the CDR3 is TGTGCCAGCAGTAAAGCGGGAGCCACCTACGAGCAGTACTTC.

The CDR3 nucleotides read TGCGCCAGCAGCCAAGAGCCCGGGGGAACGTACGGTCAGCCCCAGCATTTT. Amino acid sequence: CASSQEPGGTYGQPQHF. The rearrangement uses TRBV4-1 and TRBJ1-5, with D perhaps TRBD1 (5 bases). Trimming shortened V by 0 bases and J by 6 bases, and 18 bases separated the two germline ends. Germline V gene data show CDR1 as MGHRA and CDR2 as YSYEKL. The CDR3 spans 17 residues.

This clonotype occurred a few times. The chain couples TRBV5-1 to TRBJ2-7; D unresolved. Per germline, CDR1 SGHRS and CDR2 YFSETQ. The CDR3 is 13 amino acids. The ends were cut back, 0 bases at V and 8 bases at J, with 12 bases in the middle. CDR3 protein: CASSLGMAEKQYF. As DNA, the CDR3 is TGCGCCAGCAGCTTGGGAATGGCGGAGAAGCAGTACTTC.

The chain couples TRBV20-1 to TRBJ1-4; D is uncertain. Trimming left V 1 base short and J 7 bases short, with 7 bases between. Germline V gene lookup returns CDR1 DFQATT and CDR2 SNEGSKA (reference sequence). The CDR3 length is 12 residues. CDR3 loop: CSARGAGEKLFF. As DNA, the CDR3 is TGCAGTGCTAGAGGGGCCGGTGAAAAACTGTTTTTT.

This clonotype was counted at least ten times. The V and J genes are TRBV28 and TRBJ2-7; D may be TRBD1 (6 bases). This CDR3 has 12 amino acids. The germline V and J ends were trimmed by 7 bases and 5 bases, with 12 bases remaining between them. Germline CDR1 reads MDHEN; CDR2 reads SYDVKM. The CDR3 DNA reads TGTGCCAGCACCGAGGGGGTTCACGAGCAGTACTTC. Its protein product is CASTEGVHEQYF.

At least ten counts were recorded for this clonotype. The chain employs TRBV7-3 and TRBJ1-2; 8 bases fit TRBD1. The CDR3 is 16 amino acids. V was clipped by 3 bases and J by 5 bases; unmatched bases: 11. Per the germline V gene, CDR1 is SGHTA and CDR2 is FQGTGA. CDR3 amino acids: CASSFSYTGQGYGYTF. The CDR3, as DNA: TGTGCCAGCAGCTTCTCCTACACAGGACAGGGTTATGGCTACACCTTC.

This clonotype was detected ten times or more. The V call is TRBV29-1, the J call TRBJ1-2; no clear D gene. Germline CDR1 SQVTM, CDR2 ANQGSEA. The V end was cut by 6 bases, the J end by 2 bases, with 10 bases between. The length of the CDR3 is 12 residues. CDR3 nucleotide sequence: TGCAGCGTGGGAAACGGAAACTATGGCTACACCTTC. Protein product: CSVGNGNYGYTF.

As for this clonotype: A read error may produce the germline difference seen at one junction end. The V and J genes are TRBV18 and TRBJ2-2; no definite D call. Germline CDR1 KGHSH, CDR2 LQKENI. The CDR3 has 16 amino acids. Written as DNA, the CDR3 is TGTGCCAGCTCACCGAGGCAGCTTCCCTCCACCTGGGAGCTGTTTTTT. Translated: CASSPRQLPSTWELFF. Complete variable domain (other parts from reference TRBV18 and TRBJ2-2): NAGVMQNPRHLVRRRGQEARLRCSPMKGHSHVYWYRQLPEEGLKFMVYLQKENIIDESGMPKERFSAEFPKEGPSILRIQQVVRGDSAAYFCASSPRQLPSTWELFFGEGSRLTVL.

This clonotype was counted only a few times. J is TRBJ1-2 and V is TRBV9; tentatively, D is TRBD1 (5 bases). Germline V gives CDR1 SGDLS, CDR2 YYNGEE. The ends were cut back, 4 bases at V and 0 bases at J, with 13 bases in the middle. The CDR3 runs to 15 residues. As DNA, the CDR3 is TGTGCCAGCAGCCCAAGACAGAATCCTAACTATGGCTACACCTTC. Translated, it gives CASSPRQNPNYGYTF.

The sample holds many counts of this clonotype. The chain employs TRBV7-2 and TRBJ2-7; 7 bases are a match to TRBD2. Germline lookup yields CDR1 SGHTA and CDR2 FQGNSA. This CDR3 is 13 amino acids long. With 6 bases clipped from V and 0 bases from J, the junction kept 2 bases outside the gene matches. The DNA for the CDR3 is TGTGCCAGCAGTCGGGACTACTCCTACGAGCAGTACTTC. As protein: CASSRDYSYEQYF.

This chain connects TRBV20-1 to TRBJ1-6; no firm D call. The CDR3 covers 13 residues. Germline V gene data show CDR1 as DFQATT and CDR2 as SNEGSKA (reference sequence). The CDR3 DNA reads TGCAGACCGCAACCTGACGATAATTCACCCCTCCACTTT. Translated: CRPQPDDNSPLHF.

There are a few counts of this clonotype. J is TRBJ1-2 and V is TRBV6-1, with D perhaps matching TRBD1 (5 bases). The CDR3 runs to 14 residues. Germline CDR1 reads MNHNS; CDR2 reads SASEGT. V shed 2 bases and J shed 4 bases, with 11 bases lying between them. As DNA, the CDR3 is TGTGCCAGCAGTGAATGGCCAGGGACCTATGGCTACACCTTC. It yields the protein CASSEWPGTYGYTF.

This clonotype was observed many times. The CDR3 loop reads CATARGLDTEAFF. CDR3 sequence (DNA): TGTGCCACCGCGAGGGGGTTGGACACTGAAGCTTTCTTT. This chain connects TRBV15 to TRBJ1-1, with TRBD1 as a possible D gene (6 bases). V was pared by 8 bases and J by 3 bases, with 13 bases between. Germline CDR1 is LNHNV and CDR2 is YYDKDF (reference sequence). The CDR3 is 13 amino acids.

This sequence joins TRBV12-3 or TRBV12-4 and TRBJ1-3; no clear D. This CDR3 is built from 15 residues. Trimming pared 5 bases from V and 0 bases from J, leaving 11 bases between. The CDR3 nucleotides read TGTGCCAGCAGTCTTCAGCCACACTCTGGAAACACCATATATTTT. Translated, it gives CASSLQPHSGNTIYF.

There are many counts of this clonotype. The chain links TRBV20-1 to TRBJ2-7; 8 nucleotides align to TRBD1. The CDR3 sequence is 14 residues long. The germline CDR1 and CDR2 sequences are DFQATT and SNEGSKA (reference sequence). V gave up 6 bases and J gave up 5 bases; unmatched junction bases: 12. This CDR3 is CSAPRSTGGNEQYF. In nucleotides, the CDR3 is TGCAGTGCGCCTAGAAGCACAGGGGGGAACGAGCAGTACTTC.

The chain is built from TRBV20-1 and TRBJ2-4, with D perhaps matching TRBD2 (5 bases). Trimming took 1 base from V and 0 from J, leaving 22 bases between them. This CDR3 is built from 19 residues. Germline V gene lookup returns CDR1 DFQATT and CDR2 SNEGSKA (reference sequence). The CDR3 region is CSARGVRVQPPLAKNIQYF. Here the CDR3 DNA reads TGCAGTGCTAGAGGGGTGCGGGTGCAGCCCCCTTTAGCCAAAAACATTCAGTACTTC.

The chain links TRBV19 to TRBJ2-5, with TRBD1 matching 7 bases. In germline, CDR1 is LNHDA, CDR2 SQIVND (reference sequence). J lost 5 bases, V lost 10 bases, and 7 bases had no gene match. This CDR3 region has 12 residues. CDR3 DNA: TGTGCCACGAAGAGACAGGGTGAGACCCAGTACTTC. Its protein is CATKRQGETQYF.

This clonotype was picked up many times. The chain recombines TRBV6-1 with TRBJ2-2; D not resolved. Germline CDR1 reads MNHNS; CDR2 reads SASEGT. The CDR3 is 14 amino acids. Trimming removed 6 bases from V and 2 bases from J, with 10 bases in between. The CDR3 spells CASSWTLNTGELFF. DNA for the CDR3: TGTGCCAGCAGCTGGACCCTAAACACCGGGGAGCTGTTTTTT.

This clonotype appeared a few times. The chain is built from TRBV12-3 or TRBV12-4 and TRBJ2-6; possible D gene TRBD1, 5 bases. The CDR3 consists of 18 residues. The V end was cut by 2 bases, the J end by 0 bases, with 14 bases between. The CDR3 DNA is TGTGCCAGCAGTTTAACGAGGACAATGGGCTCTGGGGCCAACGTCCTGACTTTC. Protein: CASSLTRTMGSGANVLTF.

The genes are TRBV20-1 and TRBJ1-5; 7 nucleotides align to TRBD1. Germline CDR1 and CDR2: DFQATT and SNEGSKA (reference sequence). This CDR3 is 15 amino acids long. J gave up 1 base and V 6 bases, and 9 bases lay outside the gene matches. CDR3 DNA: TGCAGTGCAATCGACAGGGTGAAGAGCAATCAGCCCCAGCATTTT. It is translated as CSAIDRVKSNQPQHF.

This rearrangement joins TRBV6-1 to TRBJ2-5; 7 bases are shared with TRBD1. Looked up from germline, CDR1 is MNHNS and CDR2 is SASEGT. Unmatched junction bases numbered 9, after V lost 6 bases and J lost 5 bases. This CDR3 contains 14 residues. The CDR3 here is CASSKQGLGETQYF. The CDR3, as DNA: TGTGCCAGCAGCAAACAGGGGTTGGGGGAGACCCAGTACTTC.

The table lists this clonotype with a few counts. This chain links TRBV6-2 or TRBV6-3 with TRBJ2-7; weak D call: TRBD1 (5 bases). V was cut by 2 bases and J by 6 bases, with 17 bases left in between. There are 15 residues in the CDR3. Per germline, CDR1 MNHEY and CDR2 SVGEGT. CDR3 in amino acids: CASSYIAQGDSEQYF. CDR3 nucleotide sequence: TGTGCCAGCAGTTACATCGCCCAGGGCGATAGCGAGCAGTACTTC.

This clonotype came up many times. The V and J genes are TRBV12-3 or TRBV12-4 and TRBJ1-1, with D unclear. Trimming removed 4 bases at V and 10 bases at J, with 16 bases between. The CDR3 has 13 residues. CDR3 residues: CASSYGQLVGAFF. Here the CDR3 DNA reads TGTGCCAGCAGTTACGGTCAGCTCGTGGGAGCTTTCTTT.